This T cell receptor beta chain was identified during a study of shared clonotypes between healthy human individuals. The study, taken as a whole, reports: When naive CD4 clonotypes were compared across several donors, approximately 5% were shared.

In the case of this clone: The antigen is undetermined.

CDR1 is MNHEY, CDR2 SVGAGI, per germline. Trimming took off 8 bases at V and 0 bases at J, with 7 bases between the two ends. The CDR3 covers 13 residues. At deep level, the assay was performed. Sequenced by immunoSEQ multiplex PCR; TCRdb stores in-frame clones only, minus some. The sample holds just over 2,000,000 clones, roughly 94% seen once. The sequence derives from a man in his late teens or twenties in good health. The rearrangement links TRBV6-5 to TRBJ2-2; no reliable D call. The sample consisted of naive CD4+ T cells sorted from blood. The subset is: CD45RA+ positively selected. The CDR3, as DNA: TGTGCCAGCCTCTGGGCGAACACCGGGGAGCTGTTTTTT. Protein: CASLWANTGELFF.